This TCR beta chain stems from a study of T cell repertoires in cytomegalovirus infection. TCRdb processed the reads anew with MiXCR; each CDR3 protein has one entry. Counted here are fewer than 700,000 distinct CDR3 sequences, about 24% occurring once; the ten biggest clones make up roughly 8%. This clonotype was seen repeatedly, ten times or more. This CDR3 is built from 14 residues. Trimming shortened V by 0 bases and J by 5 bases, and 12 bases separated the two germline ends. Germline V gene data show CDR1 as SGHRS and CDR2 as YFSETQ. Sample: CD8+ T cells from PBMCs. The receptor comes from a human donor in good health (CMV status not recorded). Some clones in this sample may be carry-over from other donors' samples. The chain has TRBV5-1 and TRBJ2-7; D is possibly TRBD1 (5 bases). DNA for the CDR3: TGCGCCAGCAGCTTGGAAAGGGGATACCACGAGCAGTACTTC. Translating gives CASSLERGYHEQYF.